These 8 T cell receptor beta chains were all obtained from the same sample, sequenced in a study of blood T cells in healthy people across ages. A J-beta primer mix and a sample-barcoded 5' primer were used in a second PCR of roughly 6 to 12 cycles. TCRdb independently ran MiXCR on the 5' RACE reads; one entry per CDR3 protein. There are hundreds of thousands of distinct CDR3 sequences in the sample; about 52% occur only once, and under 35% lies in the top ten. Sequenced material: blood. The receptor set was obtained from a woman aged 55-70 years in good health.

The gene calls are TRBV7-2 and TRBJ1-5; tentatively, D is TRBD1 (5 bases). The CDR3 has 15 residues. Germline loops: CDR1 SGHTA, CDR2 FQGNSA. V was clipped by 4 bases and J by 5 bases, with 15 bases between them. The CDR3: CASSSTGGKDQPQHF. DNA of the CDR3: TGTGCCAGCAGCTCCACCGGGGGGAAAGATCAGCCCCAGCATTTT.

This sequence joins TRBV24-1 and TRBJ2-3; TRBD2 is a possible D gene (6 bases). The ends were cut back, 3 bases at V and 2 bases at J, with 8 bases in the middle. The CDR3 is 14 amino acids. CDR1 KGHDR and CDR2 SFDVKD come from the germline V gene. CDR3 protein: CATSDGGYTDTQYF. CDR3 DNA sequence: TGTGCCACCAGTGATGGAGGGTACACAGATACGCAGTATTTT.

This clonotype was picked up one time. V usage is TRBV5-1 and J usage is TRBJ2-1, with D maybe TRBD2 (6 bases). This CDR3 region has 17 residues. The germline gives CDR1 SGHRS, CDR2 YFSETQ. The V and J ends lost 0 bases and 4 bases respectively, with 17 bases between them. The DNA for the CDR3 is TGCGCCAGCAGCTTGGCCCTAGTAGTCGGGGGTTACAATGAGCAGTTCTTC. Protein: CASSLALVVGGYNEQFF.

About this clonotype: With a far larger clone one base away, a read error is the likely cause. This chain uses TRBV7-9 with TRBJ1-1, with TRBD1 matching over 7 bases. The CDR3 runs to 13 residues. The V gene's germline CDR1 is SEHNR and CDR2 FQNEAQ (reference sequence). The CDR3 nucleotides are TGTACCAGCAGCCTCCAGGGGGGCACTGAAGCTTTCTTT. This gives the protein CTSSLQGGTEAFF.

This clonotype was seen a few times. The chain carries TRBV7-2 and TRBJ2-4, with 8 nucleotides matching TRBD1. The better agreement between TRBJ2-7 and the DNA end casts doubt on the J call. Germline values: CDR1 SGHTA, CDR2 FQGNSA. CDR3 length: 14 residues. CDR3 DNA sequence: TGTGCCAGCAGCATATCCGGGACAGGCTTCGAGCAGTACTTC. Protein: CASSISGTGFEQYF.

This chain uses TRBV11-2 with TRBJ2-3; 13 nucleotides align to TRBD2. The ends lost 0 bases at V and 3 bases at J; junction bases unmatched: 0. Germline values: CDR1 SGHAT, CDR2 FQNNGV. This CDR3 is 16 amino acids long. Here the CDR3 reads CASSLEGLAGTDTQYF. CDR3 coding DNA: TGTGCCAGCAGCTTAGAGGGACTAGCGGGGACAGATACGCAGTATTTT.

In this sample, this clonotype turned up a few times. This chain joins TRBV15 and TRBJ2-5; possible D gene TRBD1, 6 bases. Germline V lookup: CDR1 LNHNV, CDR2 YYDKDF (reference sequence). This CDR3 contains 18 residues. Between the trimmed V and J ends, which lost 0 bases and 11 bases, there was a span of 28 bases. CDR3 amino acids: CATSRDRTGWSLTEEQYF. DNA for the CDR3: TGTGCCACCAGCAGAGATAGAACAGGGTGGTCCCTGACGGAGGAGCAGTACTTC.

The chain's CDR3 is CASSFRVRMSLYEQYF. DNA of the CDR3: TGTGCCAGCAGTTTTCGGGTCAGGATGTCCCTCTACGAGCAGTACTTC. This chain links TRBV12-3 or TRBV12-4 with TRBJ2-7; D remains ambiguous. The CDR3 contains 16 residues. The V and J ends lost 3 bases and 3 bases respectively, with 18 bases between them.